This TCR beta chain was sequenced during a study of T cell changes during pregnancy in multiple sclerosis. Only in-frame clones appear in the TCRdb table, and some are missing; sequencing was by immunoSEQ multiplex PCR. The repertoire has over 60,000 clones, around 96% of them found once; the top ten carry 2% to 2.5%. This CDR3 contains 12 residues. CDR1 and CDR2 (germline): KGHSY, FQNENV. The germline V and J ends were trimmed by 1 base and 2 bases, with 3 bases remaining between them. The sample in question was CD8+ T cells from peripheral blood mononuclear cells, obtained after pregnancy. This TCR was recovered from a female donor with multiple sclerosis, enrolled in a pregnancy study. The chain carries TRBV16 and TRBJ2-7, with D unresolved. In DNA form, the CDR3 reads TGTGCCAGCAGCCAATACACCTACGAGCAGTACTTC. As protein: CASSQYTYEQYF.